Shown below are 18 T cell receptor beta chains from a single sample sequenced in a study of vaccination and CD4 T cells after COVID-19. As to time point: late sampling 161 to 241 days after vaccination in a few convalescent patients. Noted treatment: approximately 9-day PBMC culture with coronavirus spike peptide pools or control peptides (ViraFEST assay). No antigen has been assigned to these receptors. CD4+ T cells that had been cultured provided DNA sequenced with the Oncomine TCR Beta short-read assay. A single record per CDR3 protein comes from TCRdb applying MiXCR to the PCR reads. The sample lists approximately 18,000 distinct CDR3 sequences, around 43% occurring once. The sample here was CD4+ T cells from blood, cultured in vitro, taken about 7 months after SARS-CoV-2 vaccination. These receptors were obtained from a human donor who had recovered from COVID-19.

A few counts support this clonotype. The gene calls are TRBV7-2 and TRBJ1-5; D remains ambiguous. This CDR3 spans 13 amino acids. Germline CDR1 is SGHTA and CDR2 is FQGNSA. Trimming removed 3 bases from V and 5 bases from J, with 8 bases in between. DNA of the CDR3: TGTGCCAGCAGCTTGGTAGGAGATCAGCCCCAGCATTTT. Translated: CASSLVGDQPQHF.

The rearrangement joins TRBV7-2 to TRBJ2-3, with 9 bases fitting TRBD2. Germline V gives CDR1 SGHTA, CDR2 FQGNSA. This CDR3 has 14 amino acids. V trimming: 6 bases; J trimming: 1 base; junction bases outside the gene matches: 2. The CDR3 spells CASSPSGGTDTQYF. The DNA for the CDR3 is TGTGCCAGCAGTCCTAGCGGGGGCACAGATACGCAGTATTTT. Drawing the rest from reference TRBV7-2 and TRBJ2-3, the complete variable domain is GAGVSQSPSNKVTEKGKDVELRCDPISGHTALYWYRQSLGQGLEFLIYFQGNSAPDKSGLPSDRFSAERTGGSVSTLTIQRTQQEDSAVYLCASSPSGGTDTQYFGPGTRLTVL.

This rearrangement joins TRBV7-9 to TRBJ1-3; D uncertain. Trimming shortened V by 3 bases and J by 1 base, and 4 bases separated the two germline ends. This CDR3 has 13 residues. Germline values: CDR1 SEHNR, CDR2 FQNEAQ (reference sequence). CDR3 sequence: CASSLESGNTIYF. CDR3 coding DNA: TGTGCCAGCAGCTTGGAGTCTGGAAACACCATATATTTT.

The chain carries TRBV14 and TRBJ1-5; 9 bases agree with TRBD1. Germline trimming cut 9 bases from V and 8 bases from J; bases unmatched to any gene: 11. This CDR3 region has 14 residues. Germline lookup yields CDR1 SGHDN and CDR2 FVKESK. Written as DNA, the CDR3 is TGTGCCAGTAAAAGGACAGGGGCCGGGGAGCCCCAGCATTTT. Protein: CASKRTGAGEPQHF.

This clonotype was observed a handful of times. The chain couples TRBV6-1 to TRBJ2-3; TRBD2 matches at 7 bases. J gave up 6 bases and V 6 bases, and 0 bases lay outside the gene matches. Germline V lookup: CDR1 MNHNS, CDR2 SASEGT. The CDR3 is made up of 11 amino acids. The CDR3 nucleotides are TGTGCCAGCAGGCGGGGGGATACGCAGTATTTT. Translation: CASRRGDTQYF.

This clonotype has more than one count but fewer than ten. The CDR3 nucleotides read TGTGCCAGCAGCAGACAGGGCGCCAAAAACATTCAGTACTTC. It specifies CASSRQGAKNIQYF. This chain joins TRBV6-1 and TRBJ2-4; 7 nucleotides match TRBD1. Germline V gene lookup returns CDR1 MNHNS and CDR2 SASEGT. This CDR3 has 14 residues. With 6 bases clipped from V and 1 base from J, the junction kept 3 bases outside the gene matches.

The chain employs TRBV20-1 and TRBJ2-7, with D possibly matching TRBD2 (6 bases). The V gene's germline CDR1 is DFQATT and CDR2 SNEGSKA (reference sequence). This CDR3 is 15 amino acids long. Trimming shortened V by 4 bases and J by 7 bases, and 23 bases separated the two germline ends. The chain's CDR3 is CSAKAGTGSLREQYF. CDR3 nucleotide sequence: TGCAGTGCTAAAGCCGGGACTGGAAGCTTGCGGGAGCAGTACTTC.

This clonotype was observed a few times. The chain employs TRBV20-1 and TRBJ2-5; 11 positions match TRBD1. CDR3 length: 20 residues. Germline V gene sequence: CDR1 DFQATT, CDR2 SNEGSKA (reference sequence). V lost 0 bases, J lost 4 bases, and 19 bases stayed unmatched. The CDR3 DNA follows: TGCAGTGCTAGAGACCAACACGGGACAGGGGGTCGAGTGCGCGTAGAGACCCAGTACTTC. This codes for CSARDQHGTGGRVRVETQYF.

This clonotype has only a few counts. This chain uses TRBV2 with TRBJ2-7; D gene unclear. The CDR3 loop spans 12 amino acids. CDR1 is SNHLY and CDR2 is FYNNEI in the germline V gene. Between the trimmed V and J ends, which lost 4 bases and 9 bases, there was a span of 13 bases. In DNA form, the CDR3 reads TGTGCCAGCAGTGTTGGTCCGGACGGGCAGTACTTC. This codes for CASSVGPDGQYF.

The CDR3 here is CSARVGVRTDTQYF. CDR3 DNA sequence: TGCAGTGCTCGGGTCGGGGTTCGCACAGATACGCAGTATTTT. The chain recombines TRBV20-1 with TRBJ2-3, with TRBD2 as a possible D gene (5 bases). The V end lost 5 bases, the J end lost 1 base, and 13 bases lay between the germline ends. The CDR3 is made up of 14 amino acids. Germline lookup yields CDR1 DFQATT and CDR2 SNEGSKA (reference sequence).

This clonotype was counted a few times. The chain is built from TRBV4-3 and TRBJ2-5; D may be TRBD2 (6 bases). V was cut by 3 bases and J by 5 bases, with 13 bases left in between. The germline gives CDR1 LGHNA, CDR2 YSLEER. The CDR3 has 14 amino acids. CDR3 nucleotides: TGCGCCAGCAGCCAGGAGTGGGGGGAGGAGACCCAGTACTTC. Protein sequence: CASSQEWGEETQYF.

This clonotype was detected only once. The chain couples TRBV10-3 to TRBJ2-3; 11 nucleotides line up with TRBD2. The germline CDR1 and CDR2 sequences are ENHRY and SYGVKD. The CDR3 covers 15 residues. V was pared by 10 bases and J by 3 bases, with 9 bases of the junction left unmatched. The DNA of the CDR3 is TGTGCCACTAAACAGACTAGCGGGGCGACAGATACGCAGTATTTT. As protein: CATKQTSGATDTQYF.

The chain recombines TRBV6-5 with TRBJ2-1; 11 bases line up with TRBD2. Trimming at V came to 4 bases and at J to 0 bases, leaving 20 bases not matched to a gene. CDR3 size: 22 residues. CDR1 and CDR2 from the germline V gene are MNHEY and SVGAGI. DNA for the CDR3: TGTGCCAGCAGTTCCCCCCGGCGGTTGGTAGCGGGAGGGCCCTACTCCTACAATGAGCAGTTCTTC. Translated: CASSSPRRLVAGGPYSYNEQFF.

The rearrangement joins TRBV20-1 to TRBJ2-7, with 9 positions matching TRBD2. Unmatched junction bases numbered 6, after V lost 6 bases and J lost 0 bases. The CDR3 loop spans 14 amino acids. Looked up from germline, CDR1 is DFQATT and CDR2 is SNEGSKA (reference sequence). CDR3 DNA sequence: TGCAGTGCAAATAGCGGGGGCTACTCCTACGAGCAGTACTTC. As protein: CSANSGGYSYEQYF.

The V call is TRBV6-5, the J call TRBJ1-2; TRBD1 aligns across 9 bases. After removal of 4 bases from V and 0 bases from J, the junction contained 6 bases not matched to a gene. The length of the CDR3 is 16 residues. Germline V gene lookup returns CDR1 MNHEY and CDR2 SVGAGI. The CDR3 region is CASSSYDRGSNYGYTF. The DNA for the CDR3 is TGTGCCAGCAGTTCCTACGACAGGGGGTCTAACTATGGCTACACCTTC.

The rearrangement uses TRBV29-1 and TRBJ1-2, with D possibly matching TRBD1 (6 bases). Trimming removed 6 bases at V and 7 bases at J, with 21 bases between. The CDR3 extends over 14 amino acids. Per germline, CDR1 SQVTM and CDR2 ANQGSEA. The CDR3: CSVYAGEVESGYTF. The CDR3 region has the DNA TGCAGCGTATACGCAGGGGAGGTGGAATCTGGCTACACCTTC.

Only a few counts were recorded for this clonotype. The chain employs TRBV27 and TRBJ2-7; D gene ambiguous. This CDR3 region has 14 residues. Deletions cut 4 bases from V and 7 bases from J, with 17 bases between. Germline loops: CDR1 MNHEY, CDR2 SMNVEV (reference sequence). The CDR3 nucleotides read TGTGCCAGCAGTTCGACTCGTCCCTACGTGGAGCAGTACTTC. Protein sequence: CASSSTRPYVEQYF.

The rearrangement links TRBV7-2 to TRBJ1-1; a weak D match, TRBD1 (6 bases). Germline V lookup: CDR1 SGHTA, CDR2 FQGNSA. The CDR3 spans 13 residues. V shed 10 bases and J shed 4 bases, with 16 bases lying between them. The CDR3 reads CATQRRGATEAFF. The CDR3 nucleotides read TGTGCCACCCAACGGCGGGGGGCCACTGAAGCTTTCTTT.